This is a list of T cell receptor beta chains from one sample in a study of blood T cell repertoires in COVID-19. TCRdb's copy holds only in-frame clones and misses some; the assay was immunoSEQ multiplex PCR. The sample gives fewer than 200,000 clones, approximately 85% of which show up once; about 8.4% is in the top ten. Source material: PBMCs or T cells enriched from blood (not recorded which). The receptor set was obtained from a woman aged 18-29 years who had recovered from COVID-19. CDR3s include the opening cysteine and the closing phenylalanine or tryptophan. A D gene is named only where the DNA matches it firmly. Rows may omit the clone size; those that give it use once, few, many or a size class.

>-|TRBV4-1|TRBJ2-5|TRBD2
TGCGCCAGCAGCCAACTGCAATGGACTAGTGGGGAAGAGACCCAGTACTTC
CASSQLQWTSGEETQYF
>-|TRBV12-5|TRBJ1-2|-
TGTGCTAGTGCCCTCGGGCAGGGCGCTTATGGCTACACCTTC
CASALGQGAYGYTF
>-|TRBV6-2/TRBV6-3|TRBJ1-2|TRBD1
TGTGCCAGCAGCCTTGGGACAGTTTATGGCTACACCTTC
CASSLGTVYGYTF
>-|TRBV7-9|TRBJ1-4|TRBD1
TGTGCCAGCAGCTCTCGCACAGGGGGATTAGGGGAAAAACTGTTTTTT
CASSSRTGGLGEKLFF
>-|TRBV11-2|TRBJ2-7|TRBD1
TGTGCCAGCAGCTTTACGGGACAGGGCTCCTACGAGCAGTACTTC
CASSFTGQGSYEQYF
>-|TRBV21-1|TRBJ1-1|-
TGTGCCAGCAGCAAAGAAAGTGACAGGGCAGACACTGAAGCTTTCTTT
CASSKESDRADTEAFF
>-|TRBV7-2|TRBJ2-5|TRBD1
TGTGCCAGCGGGGGACAGCCCCCAGAGACCCAGTACTTC
CASGGQPPETQYF
>-|TRBV6-2/TRBV6-3|TRBJ2-6|-
TGTGCCAGCAGTCCAGGGTTCTCTGGGGCCAACGTCCTGACTTTC
CASSPGFSGANVLTF
>-|TRBV4-3|TRBJ1-1|TRBD1
TGCGCCAGCAGCCAGACAGGGGGGAACACTGAAGCTTTCTTT
CASSQTGGNTEAFF
>-|TRBV5-5|TRBJ1-2|TRBD1
TGTGCCAGCAGCTTGGTAGGACAGGGCGGGGATGGCTACACCTTC
CASSLVGQGGDGYTF
>-|TRBV13|TRBJ2-5|-
TGTGCCAGCAGCAGGGGCAGGCCTCAAGAGACCCAGTACTTC
CASSRGRPQETQYF
>-|TRBV18|TRBJ2-1|TRBD1
TGTGCCAGCTCACGCCCTCCCTCCTTTGGGACAGGCCGGTACAATGAGCAGTTCTTC
CASSRPPSFGTGRYNEQFF
>-|TRBV3-1/TRBV3-2|TRBJ2-7|TRBD1
TGTGCCAGCAGCCAAGGGGGACAGGCCTCCTACGAGCAGTACTTC
CASSQGGQASYEQYF
>-|TRBV28|TRBJ2-7|TRBD1
TGTGCCAGCAGTGACAGGGACGGGGTGGGCTACGAGCAGTACTTC
CASSDRDGVGYEQYF
>-|TRBV3-1/TRBV3-2|TRBJ2-5|TRBD2
TGTGCCAGCAGCCGCCGGGGGGTCCAAGAGACCCAGTACTTC
CASSRRGVQETQYF
>-|TRBV5-6|TRBJ2-1|-
TGTGCCAGCAGCCCACAGGGAAATGAGCAGTTCTTC
CASSPQGNEQFF
>-|TRBV11-2|TRBJ2-2|-
TGTGCCAGCAGCTCCCAAATGAGCACCGGGGAGCTGTTTTTT
CASSSQMSTGELFF
>-|TRBV18|TRBJ1-4|-
TGTGCCAGCTCACCACCGCCTACAACTAATGAAAAACTGTTTTTT
CASSPPPTTNEKLFF
>once|TRBV18|TRBJ1-1|-
TGTGCCAGCCAGGTGAACACTGAAGCTTTCTTT
CASQVNTEAFF
>-|TRBV10-1|TRBJ2-6|TRBD1
TGCGCCAGCAGTCCTTATCGTTCGGGACAGGGGATCTCTGGGGCCAACGTCCTGACTTTC
CASSPYRSGQGISGANVLTF
>-|TRBV5-5|TRBJ2-1|TRBD2
TGTGCCAGCAGCTTGGGGTCCGGGGAGGGAGCCGACAATGAGCAGTTCTTC
CASSLGSGEGADNEQFF
>-|TRBV7-9|TRBJ2-3|TRBD1
TGTGCCAGCAGCCCTCCGGGACAGGGGGCAGATACGCAGTATTTT
CASSPPGQGADTQYF
>-|TRBV4-1|TRBJ2-5|-
TGCGCCAGCGGGCTTGGGGCAGGGCAAGCGACCCAGTACTTC
CASGLGAGQATQYF
>-|TRBV7-6|TRBJ2-7|-
TGTGCCAGCAGCTCCTCTGAGACAGAATACTACGAGCAGTACTTC
CASSSSETEYYEQYF
>-|TRBV28|TRBJ1-1|TRBD1
TGTGCCAGCAGGCCGAACAGGGGGCGTTGGACTGAAGCTTTCTTT
CASRPNRGRWTEAFF
>-|TRBV28|TRBJ1-5|-
TGTGCCAGCAGTTTAATAAGGGGGTATCAGCCCCAGCATTTT
CASSLIRGYQPQHF
>-|TRBV2|TRBJ2-3|-
TGTGCCAGCGGAACTAGAGGAGACCCAGATACGCAGTATTTT
CASGTRGDPDTQYF
>-|TRBV5-6|TRBJ2-3|TRBD2
TGTGCCAGCAGCTTGGCGGGGGGGGCCGGCACAGATACGCAGTATTTT
CASSLAGGAGTDTQYF
>-|TRBV19|TRBJ1-2|-
TGTGCCAGTAGTATATTCGGGGGGCAAGACGGCTACACCTTC
CASSIFGGQDGYTF
>once|TRBV7-2|TRBJ2-3|TRBD2
TGTGCCAGCAGCATTAGGCCCCTAGCGGGGGGTGCAGATACGCAGTATTTT
CASSIRPLAGGADTQYF
>-|TRBV10-2|TRBJ2-5|-
TGCGCCAGCACCCTCGGGGGACACCAAGAGACCCAGTACTTC
CASTLGGHQETQYF
>few|TRBV4-3|TRBJ2-7|-
TGCGCCAGCAGCCAAGACCCTCCCCCTGCCTACGAGCAGTACTTC
CASSQDPPPAYEQYF
>-|TRBV25-1|TRBJ2-1|TRBD2
TGTGCCAGCAGTCCCTACGGCAGGGCTAGCGGGAGTCCGGGGGAGCAGTTCTTC
CASSPYGRASGSPGEQFF
>-|TRBV28|TRBJ1-6|-
TGTGCCAGCAGGAGAAACAGGGACATCGTCCATAATTCACCCCTCCACTTT
CASRRNRDIVHNSPLHF
>-|TRBV4-3|TRBJ2-7|TRBD2
TGCGCCAGCAGCCAAGAGCTTCTAGCGGGGTACTACGAGCAGTACTTC
CASSQELLAGYYEQYF
>few|TRBV21-1|TRBJ2-1|-
TGTGCCAGCAGCAGAGGACTAGCGGGGGACATCTACGATGAGCAGTTCTTC
CASSRGLAGDIYDEQFF
>-|TRBV7-2|TRBJ2-1|-
TGTGCCAGCACCCCGTACACAGCCATATACAATGAGCAGTTCTTC
CASTPYTAIYNEQFF